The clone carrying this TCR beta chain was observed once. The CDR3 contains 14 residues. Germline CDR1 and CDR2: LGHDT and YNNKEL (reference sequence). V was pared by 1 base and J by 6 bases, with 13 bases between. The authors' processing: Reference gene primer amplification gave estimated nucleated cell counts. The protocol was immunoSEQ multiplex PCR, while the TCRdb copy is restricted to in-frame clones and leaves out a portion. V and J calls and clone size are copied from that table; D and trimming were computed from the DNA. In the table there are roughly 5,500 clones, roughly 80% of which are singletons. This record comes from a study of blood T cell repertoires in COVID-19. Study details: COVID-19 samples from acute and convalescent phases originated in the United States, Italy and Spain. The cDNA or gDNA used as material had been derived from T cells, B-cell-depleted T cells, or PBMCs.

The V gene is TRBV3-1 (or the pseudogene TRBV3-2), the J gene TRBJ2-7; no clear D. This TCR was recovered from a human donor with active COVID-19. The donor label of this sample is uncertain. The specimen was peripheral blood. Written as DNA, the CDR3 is TGTGCCAGCAGCCAAGTCGGTAGCCTCGCCGAGCAGTACTTC. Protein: CASSQVGSLAEQYF.